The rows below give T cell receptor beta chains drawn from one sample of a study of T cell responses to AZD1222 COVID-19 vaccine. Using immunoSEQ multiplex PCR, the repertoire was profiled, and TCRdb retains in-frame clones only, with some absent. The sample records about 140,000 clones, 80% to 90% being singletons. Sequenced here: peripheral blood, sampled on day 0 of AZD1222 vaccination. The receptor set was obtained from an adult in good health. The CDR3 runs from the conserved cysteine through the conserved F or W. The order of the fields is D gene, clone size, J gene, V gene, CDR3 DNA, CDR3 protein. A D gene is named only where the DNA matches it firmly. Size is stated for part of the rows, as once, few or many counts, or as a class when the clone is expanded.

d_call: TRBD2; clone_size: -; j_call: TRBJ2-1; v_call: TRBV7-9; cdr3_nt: TGTGCCAGCAGCTTTGGGAGCGTGGTTAGCGGGAAATCAAATCAGTTCTTC; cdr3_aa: CASSFGSVVSGKSNQFF
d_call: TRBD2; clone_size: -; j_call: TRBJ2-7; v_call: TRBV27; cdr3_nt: TGTGCCAGCAGTTTATCCGGTGCGGGAGCGGGCTACGAGCAGTACTTC; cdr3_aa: CASSLSGAGAGYEQYF
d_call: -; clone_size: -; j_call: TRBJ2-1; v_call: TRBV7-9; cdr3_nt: TGTGCCAGCCGGGTGAGTCCCTACAATGAGCAGTTCTTC; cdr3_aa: CASRVSPYNEQFF
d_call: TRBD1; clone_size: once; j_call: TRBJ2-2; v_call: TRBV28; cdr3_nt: TGTGCCAGCAGTGTCTACGGGACAGCGAACACCGGGGAGCTGTTTTTT; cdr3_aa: CASSVYGTANTGELFF
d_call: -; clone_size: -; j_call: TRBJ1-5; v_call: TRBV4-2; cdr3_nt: TGTGCCAGCAGGGTAGAGGCCCTAAGTAATCAGCCCCAGCATTTT; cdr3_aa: CASRVEALSNQPQHF
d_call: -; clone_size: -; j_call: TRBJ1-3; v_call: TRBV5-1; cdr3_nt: TGCGCCAGCAGCGAAGGGGCAGCCTCTGGAAACACCATATATTTT; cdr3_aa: CASSEGAASGNTIYF
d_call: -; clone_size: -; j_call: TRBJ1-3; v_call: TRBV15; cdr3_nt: TGTGCCACCAGCAGAGATCGAGAGGCTGGAAACACCATATATTTT; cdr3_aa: CATSRDREAGNTIYF
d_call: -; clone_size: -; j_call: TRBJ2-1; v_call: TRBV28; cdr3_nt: TGTGCCAGCACCCTGTGGGGGCCTAGCGGTTACAATGAGCAGTTCTTC; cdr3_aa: CASTLWGPSGYNEQFF
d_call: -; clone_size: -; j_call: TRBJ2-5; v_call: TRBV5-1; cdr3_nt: TGCGCCAGCAGCTCCGATGGGGGGGCGCGTGTGACCCAGTACTTC; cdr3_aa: CASSSDGGARVTQYF
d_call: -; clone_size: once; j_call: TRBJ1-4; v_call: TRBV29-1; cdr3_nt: TGCAGCGTTGAATTCCACGAAAAACTGTTTTTT; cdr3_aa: CSVEFHEKLFF
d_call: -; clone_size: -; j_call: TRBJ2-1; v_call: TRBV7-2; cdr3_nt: TGTGCCAGCAGCTTAAACGGCTACAACAATGAGCAGTTCTTC; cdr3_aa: CASSLNGYNNEQFF
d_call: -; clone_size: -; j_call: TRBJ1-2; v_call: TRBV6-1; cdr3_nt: TGTGCCAGCAGTGAATTAAGGGTCACGGTTGTTTATGGCTACACCTTC; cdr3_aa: CASSELRVTVVYGYTF
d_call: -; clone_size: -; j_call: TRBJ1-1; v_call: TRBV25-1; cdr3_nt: TGTGCCAGCAGTCCGAACCCTAGATCCACTGAAGCTTTCTTT; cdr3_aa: CASSPNPRSTEAFF
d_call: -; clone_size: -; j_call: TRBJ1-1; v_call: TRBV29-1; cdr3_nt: TGCAGCGTTAGGGGACCAGGGCCGGCGAACACTGAAGCTTTCTTT; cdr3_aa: CSVRGPGPANTEAFF
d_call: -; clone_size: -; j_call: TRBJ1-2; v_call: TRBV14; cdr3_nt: TGTGCCAGCAGCCAAGAATTCGGGCCCTATGGCTACACCTTC; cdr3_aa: CASSQEFGPYGYTF
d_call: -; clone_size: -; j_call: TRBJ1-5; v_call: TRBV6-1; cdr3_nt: TGTGCCAGCAGTGAGGGGCAGGAACCACAGCCCCAGCATTTT; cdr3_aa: CASSEGQEPQPQHF
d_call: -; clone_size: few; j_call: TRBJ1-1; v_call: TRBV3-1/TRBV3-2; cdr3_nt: TGTGCCAGCAGCCAAGAGGTTTCAGGGAACACTGAAGCTTTCTTT; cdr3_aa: CASSQEVSGNTEAFF
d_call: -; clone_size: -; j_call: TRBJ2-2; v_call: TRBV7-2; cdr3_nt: TGTGCCAGCACCCTAGCGTCCACCGGGGAGCTGTTTTTT; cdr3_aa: CASTLASTGELFF
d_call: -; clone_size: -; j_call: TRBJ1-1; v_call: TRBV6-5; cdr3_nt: TGTGCCAGCAGGGATGAGGTCAGGTCGGTCACTGAAGCTTTCTTT; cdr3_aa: CASRDEVRSVTEAFF
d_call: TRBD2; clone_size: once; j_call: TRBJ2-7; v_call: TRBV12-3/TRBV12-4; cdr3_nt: TGTGCCAGCAGTTTCGGCGGGAGTTACGAGCAGTACTTC; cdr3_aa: CASSFGGSYEQYF
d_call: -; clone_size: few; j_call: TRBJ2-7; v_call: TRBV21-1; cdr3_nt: TGTGCCAGCAGCAAAGATGGGCCTAGCGGGAGTCCCTTTAGGGGGAACGAGCAGTACTTC; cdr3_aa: CASSKDGPSGSPFRGNEQYF
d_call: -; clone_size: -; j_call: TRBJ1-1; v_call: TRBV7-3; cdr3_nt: TGTGCCAGCAGCTTAAGAGGAGGACAGCGGTTCACTGAAGCTTTCTTT; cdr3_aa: CASSLRGGQRFTEAFF
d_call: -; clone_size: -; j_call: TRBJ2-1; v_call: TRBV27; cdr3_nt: TGTGCCAGCACCGCCGGGGTGAATGAGCAGTTCTTC; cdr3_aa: CASTAGVNEQFF
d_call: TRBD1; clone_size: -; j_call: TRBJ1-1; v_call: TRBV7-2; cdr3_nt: TGTGCCAGCAGCGACCGACAGGGGAGGAACACTGAAGCTTTCTTT; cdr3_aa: CASSDRQGRNTEAFF
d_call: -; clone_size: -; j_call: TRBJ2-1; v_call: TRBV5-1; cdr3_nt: TGCGCCAGCAGCTTGGGCCAGAAAGACAATGAGCAGTTCTTC; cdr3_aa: CASSLGQKDNEQFF
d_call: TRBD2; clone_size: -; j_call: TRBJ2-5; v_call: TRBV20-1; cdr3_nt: TGCAGTGCTAGTTGGGGGACTAGCGGCCAAGAGACCCAGTACTTC; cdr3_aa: CSASWGTSGQETQYF
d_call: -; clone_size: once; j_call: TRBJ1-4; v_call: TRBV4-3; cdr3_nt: TGCGCCAGCAGCCAAGGGCTACCAGCACCAACTAATGAAAAACTGTTTTTT; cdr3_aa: CASSQGLPAPTNEKLFF
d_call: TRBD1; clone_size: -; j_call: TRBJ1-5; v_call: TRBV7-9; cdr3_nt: TGTGCCAGCAGCTTAACAGGGGGCCCCCATCAGCCCCAGCATTTT; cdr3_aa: CASSLTGGPHQPQHF
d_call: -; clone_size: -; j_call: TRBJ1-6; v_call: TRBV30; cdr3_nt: TGTGCCTGGGACCTGAGCTCCTATAATTCACCCCTCCACTTT; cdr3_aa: CAWDLSSYNSPLHF
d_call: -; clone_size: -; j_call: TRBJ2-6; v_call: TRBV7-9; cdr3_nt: TGTGCCAGCAGCTCGACGGACGATAACTCTGGGGCCAACGTCCTGACTTTC; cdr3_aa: CASSSTDDNSGANVLTF
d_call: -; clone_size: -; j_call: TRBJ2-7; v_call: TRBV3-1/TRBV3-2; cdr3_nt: TGTGCCAGCAGCCCCCATAGGGGAGGTTCGTACGAGCAGTACTTC; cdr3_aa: CASSPHRGGSYEQYF
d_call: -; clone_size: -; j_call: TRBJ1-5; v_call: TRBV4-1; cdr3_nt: TGCGCCAGCAGCCTCGGACCTTTTAGCAATCAGCCCCAGCATTTT; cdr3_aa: CASSLGPFSNQPQHF
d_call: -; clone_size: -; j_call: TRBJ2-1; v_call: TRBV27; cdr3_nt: TGTGCCAGCAGTTTTGTGGGGAGGTGGGGTAATGAGCAGTTCTTC; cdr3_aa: CASSFVGRWGNEQFF
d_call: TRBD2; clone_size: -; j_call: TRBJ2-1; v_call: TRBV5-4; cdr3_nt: TGTGCCAGCAGCTTGTTAGCGGGAGGACCCAATGAGCAGTTCTTC; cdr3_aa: CASSLLAGGPNEQFF
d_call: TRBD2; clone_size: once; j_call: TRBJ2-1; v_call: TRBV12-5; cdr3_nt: TGTGCTAGTGGTTTGTCTCTAAGCGGGGGCCCAGATGAGCAGTTCTTC; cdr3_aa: CASGLSLSGGPDEQFF
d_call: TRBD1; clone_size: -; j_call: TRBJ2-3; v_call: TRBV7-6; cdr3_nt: TGTGCCAGCAGCTTAGCGCCGGCAGGGGGTCGAGATACGCAGTATTTT; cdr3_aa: CASSLAPAGGRDTQYF
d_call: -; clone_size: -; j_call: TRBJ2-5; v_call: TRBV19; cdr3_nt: TGTGCCAGTAGTCCGGGGACGACGGGGACCCAGTACTTC; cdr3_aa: CASSPGTTGTQYF
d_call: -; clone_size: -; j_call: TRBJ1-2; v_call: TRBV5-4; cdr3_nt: TGTGCCAGCAGCTTGGTGTCGGGGGGTGACTATGGCTACACCTTC; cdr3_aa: CASSLVSGGDYGYTF
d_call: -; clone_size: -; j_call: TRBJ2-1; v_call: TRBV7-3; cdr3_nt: TGTGCCAGCAGCCCATCGACTATCTCCGCTGAGCAGTTCTTC; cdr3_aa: CASSPSTISAEQFF
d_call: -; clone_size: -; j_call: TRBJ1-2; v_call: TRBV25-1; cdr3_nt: TGTGCCAGCAGCGTTGCAGGGTATGGCTACACCTTC; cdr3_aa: CASSVAGYGYTF
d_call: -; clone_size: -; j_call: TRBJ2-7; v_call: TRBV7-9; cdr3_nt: TGTGCCAGCAGCGGACATGCCCCGGGAATTTACGAGCAGTACTTC; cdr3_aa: CASSGHAPGIYEQYF
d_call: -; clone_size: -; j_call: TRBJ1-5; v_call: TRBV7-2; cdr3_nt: TGTGCCAGCAGCTTGTATGGGGGAATTGGGAATCAGCCCCAGCATTTT; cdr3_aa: CASSLYGGIGNQPQHF
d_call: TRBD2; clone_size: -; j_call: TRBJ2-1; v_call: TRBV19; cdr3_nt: TGTGCCAGTAGCCGAGGACTAGCGGTATTTAATGAGCAGTTCTTC; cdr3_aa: CASSRGLAVFNEQFF
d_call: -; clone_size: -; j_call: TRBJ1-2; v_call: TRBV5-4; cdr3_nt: TGTGCCAGCAGCTTGGGAGGCTATGGCTACACCTTC; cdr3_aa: CASSLGGYGYTF
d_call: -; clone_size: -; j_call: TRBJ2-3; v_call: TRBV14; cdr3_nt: TGTGCCAGCAGCCAAGTTGCCGGGAGCACAGATACGCAGTATTTT; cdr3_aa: CASSQVAGSTDTQYF